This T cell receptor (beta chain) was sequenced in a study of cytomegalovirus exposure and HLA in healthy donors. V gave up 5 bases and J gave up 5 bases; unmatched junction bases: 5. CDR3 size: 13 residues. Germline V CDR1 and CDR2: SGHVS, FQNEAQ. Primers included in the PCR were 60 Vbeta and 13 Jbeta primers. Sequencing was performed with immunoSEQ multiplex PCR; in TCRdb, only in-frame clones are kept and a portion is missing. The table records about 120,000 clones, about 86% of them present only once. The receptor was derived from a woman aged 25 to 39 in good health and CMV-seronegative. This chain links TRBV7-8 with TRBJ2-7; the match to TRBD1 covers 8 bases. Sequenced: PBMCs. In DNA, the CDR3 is TGTGCCAGCAGCCAAGGACAGGGAAACGAGCAGTACTTC. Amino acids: CASSQGQGNEQYF.